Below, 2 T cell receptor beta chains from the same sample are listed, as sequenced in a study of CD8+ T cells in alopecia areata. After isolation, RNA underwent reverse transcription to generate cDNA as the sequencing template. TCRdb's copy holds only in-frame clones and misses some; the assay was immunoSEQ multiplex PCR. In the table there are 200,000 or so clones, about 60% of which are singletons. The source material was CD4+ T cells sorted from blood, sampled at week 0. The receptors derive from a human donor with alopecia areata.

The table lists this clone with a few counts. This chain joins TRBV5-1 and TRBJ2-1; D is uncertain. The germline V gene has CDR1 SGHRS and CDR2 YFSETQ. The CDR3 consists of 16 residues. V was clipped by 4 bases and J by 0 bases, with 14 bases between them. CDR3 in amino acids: CASSADPRSSYNEQFF. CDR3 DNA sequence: TGCGCCAGCAGCGCTGACCCCCGGAGCTCCTACAATGAGCAGTTCTTC.

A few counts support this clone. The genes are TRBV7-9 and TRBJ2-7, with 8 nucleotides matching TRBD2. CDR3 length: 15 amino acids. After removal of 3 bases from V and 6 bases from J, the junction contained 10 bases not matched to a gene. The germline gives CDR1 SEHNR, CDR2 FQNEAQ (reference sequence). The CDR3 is CASSLTSATASEQYF. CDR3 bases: TGTGCCAGCAGCTTGACTAGCGCTACCGCTAGCGAGCAGTACTTC.